This T cell receptor (beta chain) was sequenced for a study of CD8+CD57+ T cells in acquired aplastic anemia. This CDR3 contains 12 residues. Germline V gene sequence: CDR1 SGHTA, CDR2 FQGNSA. Trimming cost V 5 bases and J 13 bases, with 12 bases left between them. TCR beta VDJ and CDR3 were profiled, and genomic DNA was the template. TCRdb reanalysed the reads using MiXCR and keeps one entry per CDR3 protein. Of hundreds of thousands of distinct CDR3 sequences listed, around 72% were seen once; the top ten hold under 4.5%. The chain combines TRBV7-2 with TRBJ1-6; D possibly corresponds to TRBD1 (6 bases). Sequences were obtained from sorted CD4+, CD8+, or CD8+CD57+ T cells (not recorded which) from PBMCs. The TCR was taken from a human donor in good health, serving as a control. The CDR3 loop reads CASSDTGSPLHF. The CDR3 nucleotides are TGTGCCAGCAGCGACACAGGGTCCCCCCTCCACTTT.